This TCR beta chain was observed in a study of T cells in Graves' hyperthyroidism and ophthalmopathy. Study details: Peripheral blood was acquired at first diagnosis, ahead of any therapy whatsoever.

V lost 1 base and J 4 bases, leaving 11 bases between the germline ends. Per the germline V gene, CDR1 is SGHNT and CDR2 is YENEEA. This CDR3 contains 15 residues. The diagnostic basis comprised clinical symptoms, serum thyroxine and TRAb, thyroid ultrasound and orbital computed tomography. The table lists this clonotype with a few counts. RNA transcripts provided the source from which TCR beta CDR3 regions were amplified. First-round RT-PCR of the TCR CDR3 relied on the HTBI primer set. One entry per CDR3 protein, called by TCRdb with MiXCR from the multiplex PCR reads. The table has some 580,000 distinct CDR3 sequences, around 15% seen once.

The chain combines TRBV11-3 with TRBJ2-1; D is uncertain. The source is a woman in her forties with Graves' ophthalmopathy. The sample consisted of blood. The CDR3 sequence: CASSLAVSPYNEQFF. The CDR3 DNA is TGTGCCAGCAGCTTAGCTGTCAGCCCGTACAATGAGCAGTTCTTC.